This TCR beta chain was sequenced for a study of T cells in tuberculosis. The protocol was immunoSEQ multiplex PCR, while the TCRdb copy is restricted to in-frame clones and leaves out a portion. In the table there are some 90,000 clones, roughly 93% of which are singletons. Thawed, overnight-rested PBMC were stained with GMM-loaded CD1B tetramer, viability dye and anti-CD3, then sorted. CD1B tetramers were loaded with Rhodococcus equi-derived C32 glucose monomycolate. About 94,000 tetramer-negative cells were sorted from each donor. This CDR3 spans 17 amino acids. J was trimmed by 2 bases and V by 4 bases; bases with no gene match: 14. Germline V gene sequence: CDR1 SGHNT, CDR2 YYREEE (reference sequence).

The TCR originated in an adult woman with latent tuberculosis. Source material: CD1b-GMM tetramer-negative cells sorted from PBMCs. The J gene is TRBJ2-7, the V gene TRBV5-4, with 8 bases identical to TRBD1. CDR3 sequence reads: CASSLFPGQDYPYEQYF. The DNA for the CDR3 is TGTGCCAGCAGCCTGTTTCCGGGACAGGATTACCCCTACGAGCAGTACTTC.